The present entry profiles one T cell receptor beta chain with its context. Its cognate antigen is unknown. The sample originates from a study of blood T cells in healthy people across ages. Combining a sample-barcoded 5' primer with a J-beta primer mix, a second PCR ran for about 6 to 12 cycles. Each cDNA molecule carried a tag from a template-switch adaptor that contained 12 random nucleotides. MiXCR was run by TCRdb on the 5' RACE reads, yielding one entry per CDR3 protein. The sample carries over 600,000 distinct CDR3 sequences, around three fifths recorded once. This CDR3 comprises 14 residues. The germline V and J ends were trimmed by 1 base and 5 bases, with 11 bases remaining between them. Study-wide findings and caveats: A roughly linear age-dependent decrease characterized TCR beta diversity per million T cells.

The chain has TRBV12-3 or TRBV12-4 and TRBJ1-2; D gene unclear. The TCR originated in a man aged 40-49 years in good health. The source material was blood. In nucleotides, the CDR3 is TGTGCCAGCAGTTTAGGGCAGAGGGTTTATGGCTACACCTTC. It translates to CASSLGQRVYGYTF.